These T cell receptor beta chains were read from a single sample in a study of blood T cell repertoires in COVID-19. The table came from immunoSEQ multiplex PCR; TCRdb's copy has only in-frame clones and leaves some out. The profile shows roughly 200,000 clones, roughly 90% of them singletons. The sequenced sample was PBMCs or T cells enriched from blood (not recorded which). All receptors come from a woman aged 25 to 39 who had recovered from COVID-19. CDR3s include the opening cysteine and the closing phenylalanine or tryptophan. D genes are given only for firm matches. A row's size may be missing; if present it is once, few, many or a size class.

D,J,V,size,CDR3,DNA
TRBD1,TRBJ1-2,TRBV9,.,CASSTRDRGPYYGYTF,TGTGCCAGCAGCACACGGGACAGGGGACCGTACTATGGCTACACCTTC
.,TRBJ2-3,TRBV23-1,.,CASSQKGRIRGGADTQYF,TGCGCCAGCAGTCAAAAGGGCCGGATAAGGGGGGGCGCAGATACGCAGTATTTT
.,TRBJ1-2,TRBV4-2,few,CASSQDPRGNYGYTF,TGTGCCAGCAGCCAAGATCCTAGGGGAAACTATGGCTACACCTTC
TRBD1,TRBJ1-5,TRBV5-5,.,CASSLEGQTDQPQHF,TGTGCCAGCAGCTTGGAGGGACAGACCGATCAGCCCCAGCATTTT
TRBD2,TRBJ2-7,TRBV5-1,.,CASSLGGTSGYEQYF,TGCGCCAGCAGCTTGGGGGGGACTAGCGGATACGAGCAGTACTTC
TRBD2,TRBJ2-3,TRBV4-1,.,CASSQDDIAGLAGGQGTDTQYF,TGCGCCAGCAGCCAAGATGATATCGCGGGACTAGCGGGAGGGCAAGGCACAGATACGCAGTATTTT
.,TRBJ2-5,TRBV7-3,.,CASSPGQPLGTQYF,TGTGCCAGCAGCCCAGGACAGCCTTTGGGGACCCAGTACTTC
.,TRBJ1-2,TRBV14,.,CASSPGQGSTYGYTF,TGTGCCAGCAGCCCAGGGCAGGGGAGCACGTATGGCTACACCTTC
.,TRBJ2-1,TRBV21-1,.,CASSKNPGVTKNEQFF,TGTGCCAGCAGCAAAAATCCGGGGGTTACGAAAAATGAGCAGTTCTTC
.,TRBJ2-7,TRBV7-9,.,CASSLSAGQQYF,TGTGCCAGCAGCTTGTCGGCGGGGCAGCAGTACTTC
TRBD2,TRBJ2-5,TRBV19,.,CASSVTSQYQETQYF,TGTGCCAGTAGTGTGACTAGCCAGTACCAAGAGACCCAGTACTTC
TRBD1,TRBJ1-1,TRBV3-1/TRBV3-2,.,CASSPPDRGTEAFF,TGTGCCAGCAGCCCACCGGACAGGGGAACTGAAGCTTTCTTT
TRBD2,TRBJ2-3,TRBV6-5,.,CASSNGGARTDTQYF,TGTGCCAGCAGTAACGGGGGGGCCCGCACAGATACGCAGTATTTT
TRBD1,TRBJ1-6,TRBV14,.,CASSPAGTGNSPLHF,TGTGCCAGCAGCCCAGCCGGGACAGGGAATTCACCCCTCCACTTT
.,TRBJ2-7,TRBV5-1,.,CASSTSPGVPYEQYF,TGCGCCAGCAGCACGTCACCAGGGGTCCCCTACGAGCAGTACTTC
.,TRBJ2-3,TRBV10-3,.,CAISESRLAPDTQYF,TGTGCCATCAGTGAGTCGCGGCTAGCCCCAGATACGCAGTATTTT
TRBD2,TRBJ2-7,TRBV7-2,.,CASSPSGGAINEQYF,TGTGCCAGCAGCCCTAGCGGGGGGGCCATCAACGAGCAGTACTTC
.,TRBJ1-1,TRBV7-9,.,CASSLTGGRTEAFF,TGTGCCAGCAGCTTAACCGGGGGGCGGACTGAAGCTTTCTTT
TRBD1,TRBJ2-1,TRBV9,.,CASSLGTGDQFF,TGTGCCAGCAGCCTCGGGACAGGGGATCAGTTCTTC
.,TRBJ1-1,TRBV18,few,CASSPIKQKNTEAFF,TGTGCCAGCTCACCTATTAAACAGAAGAACACTGAAGCTTTCTTT
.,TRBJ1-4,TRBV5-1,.,CASSSGGATNEKLFF,TGCGCCAGCAGCAGCGGCGGCGCGACTAATGAAAAACTGTTTTTT
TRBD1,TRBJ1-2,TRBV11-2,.,CASSLETGTGSFYGYTF,TGTGCCAGCAGCTTAGAAACGGGGACAGGTTCCTTCTATGGCTACACCTTC
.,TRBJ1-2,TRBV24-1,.,CATSAGTNGYTF,TGTGCCACCAGTGCGGGGACAAATGGCTACACCTTC
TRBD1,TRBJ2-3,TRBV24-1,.,CATSDKRQGGSTDTQYF,TGTGCCACCAGTGACAAGAGACAGGGGGGTAGCACAGATACGCAGTATTTT
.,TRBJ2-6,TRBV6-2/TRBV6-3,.,CASSYVESGANVLTF,TGTGCCAGCAGTTACGTGGAGTCTGGGGCCAACGTCCTGACTTTC
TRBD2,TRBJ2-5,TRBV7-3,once,CASSLNPGLAGGETQYF,TGTGCCAGCAGCTTAAACCCGGGACTAGCGGGAGGAGAGACCCAGTACTTC
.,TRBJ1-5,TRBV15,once,CATSRGQNQPQHF,TGTGCCACCAGCAGAGGCCAGAATCAGCCCCAGCATTTT
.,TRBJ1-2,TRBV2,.,CASSGQADYGYTF,TGTGCCAGCAGTGGACAGGCCGACTATGGCTACACCTTC
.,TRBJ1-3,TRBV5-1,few,CASSLDGFQGSGNTIYF,TGCGCCAGCAGCTTGGACGGATTCCAGGGCAGTGGAAACACCATATATTTT
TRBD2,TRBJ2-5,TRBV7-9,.,CASSLGGSPAETQYF,TGTGCCAGCAGCTTGGGAGGGTCCCCAGCCGAGACCCAGTACTTC
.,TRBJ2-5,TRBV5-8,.,CASSLAGRGREETQYF,TGTGCCAGCAGCTTGGCGGGCAGGGGAAGAGAAGAGACCCAGTACTTC
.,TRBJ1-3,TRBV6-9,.,CASSYFVQSGNTIYF,TGTGCCAGCAGTTATTTTGTACAGAGTGGAAACACCATATATTTT
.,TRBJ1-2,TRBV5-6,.,CASSLGQNYGYTF,TGTGCCAGCAGCTTGGGACAAAACTATGGCTACACCTTC
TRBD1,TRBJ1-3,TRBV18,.,CASSTQGALGNTIYF,TGTGCCAGCTCAACTCAGGGGGCCCTGGGAAACACCATATATTTT
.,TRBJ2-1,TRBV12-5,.,CASGVTGSSYNEQFF,TGTGCTAGTGGGGTCACAGGGAGCTCCTACAATGAGCAGTTCTTC
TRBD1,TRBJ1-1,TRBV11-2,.,CASSLDSDHRDSEAFF,TGTGCCAGCAGCTTAGACTCGGACCACCGGGACAGTGAAGCTTTCTTT
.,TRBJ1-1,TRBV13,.,CASSLLGAEAFF,TGTGCCAGCAGCTTATTAGGAGCTGAAGCTTTCTTT
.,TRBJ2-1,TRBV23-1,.,CASSQMGGHNEQFF,TGCGCCAGCAGTCAAATGGGGGGACACAATGAGCAGTTCTTC
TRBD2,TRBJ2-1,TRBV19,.,CASRGGNEQFF,TGTGCCAGTAGGGGGGGGAATGAGCAGTTCTTC
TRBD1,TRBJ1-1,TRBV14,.,CASRRDRGGTEAFF,TGTGCCAGCAGACGGGACAGGGGAGGCACTGAAGCTTTCTTT